Following are 19 T cell receptor beta chains from one sample sequenced in a study of human T cells and chemical hapten exposure (dated by TCRdb to about 2021). The time point label, as the study defines it: pre-sensitization, week 0. The treatment or condition tag for this specimen amounts to: therapeutic diphenylcyclopropenone sensitization with weekly scalp DPC. Libraries were made using RACE. Sequencing was carried out with a NextSeq 500. The public reads were reanalyzed by TCRdb: fastp trimming at Q25, MiXCR alignment, in-frame beta chains only. Rows merge per CDR3 protein into single entries with the most common DNA and genes. The sample includes roughly 50,000 distinct CDR3 sequences, with roughly 9.8% observed a single time. The ten largest account for 9.6% of the sample. This material consisted of whole blood, taken in connection with sensitization to the hapten diphenylcyclopropenone (DPC). The receptors originated from a man in his forties or fifties with alopecia areata. Some clones in this sample may be carry-over from other donors' samples.

This clonotype has ten or more counts. The chain employs TRBV29-1 and TRBJ1-1, with TRBD1 identical over 9 bases. Germline V lookup: CDR1 SQVTM, CDR2 ANQGSEA. The CDR3 runs to 13 residues. Unmatched junction bases numbered 8, after V lost 7 bases and J lost 5 bases. CDR3 region: CSGHRGRGTEAFF. In DNA, the CDR3 is TGCAGCGGTCACAGGGGGCGAGGGACTGAAGCTTTCTTT.

The table lists this clonotype with a few counts. The V and J genes are TRBV28 and TRBJ2-7, with 10 bases lining up with TRBD2. The CDR3 spans 14 residues. Looked up from germline, CDR1 is MDHEN and CDR2 is SYDVKM. V was pared by 10 bases and J by 4 bases, with 10 bases of the junction left unmatched. The CDR3 DNA reads TGTGCCACCGACGGACTAGCGGATTCTTACGAGCAGTACTTC. Protein sequence: CATDGLADSYEQYF.

This clonotype was counted between two and nine times. The chain employs TRBV7-2 and TRBJ1-2; D may be TRBD1 (5 bases). The CDR3 has 14 residues. Germline CDR1 and CDR2: SGHTA and FQGNSA. The V and J ends lost 5 bases and 6 bases respectively, with 16 bases between them. CDR3 amino acids: CASSPQWGSHGYTF. CDR3 DNA sequence: TGTGCCAGCAGCCCCCAGTGGGGGAGTCATGGCTACACCTTC.

The rearrangement links TRBV12-3 or TRBV12-4 to TRBJ2-7; 11 positions agree with TRBD2. With 5 bases clipped from V and 1 base from J, the junction kept 1 base outside the gene matches. There are 14 residues in the CDR3. The CDR3 nucleotides are TGTGCCAGCAGTACTAGCGGGGGTTCCTACGAGCAGTACTTC. Protein: CASSTSGGSYEQYF.

CDR3: CASSLLGTAASGANVLTF. Here the CDR3 DNA reads TGTGCCAGCAGCCTGCTGGGGACAGCTGCCTCTGGGGCCAACGTCCTGACTTTC. The chain carries TRBV7-6 and TRBJ2-6, with TRBD1 identical over 7 bases. Germline V CDR1 and CDR2: SGHVS, FNYEAQ. The length of the CDR3 is 18 residues. The ends lost 5 bases at V and 0 bases at J; junction bases unmatched: 10.

Only a few counts were recorded for this clonotype. The chain joins TRBV29-1 to TRBJ2-2; 8 bases align to TRBD1. The V segment lost 7 bases and the J segment 5 bases; nucleotides outside the gene matches: 6. Germline CDR1 is SQVTM and CDR2 is ANQGSEA. CDR3 length equals 13 residues. The CDR3: CSGGQGLTGELFF. CDR3 in DNA: TGCAGCGGCGGACAGGGATTGACCGGGGAGCTGTTTTTT.

The chain combines TRBV28 with TRBJ2-4; 13 bases are a match to TRBD2. V lost 10 bases and J lost 1; bases outside the gene matches: 4. The CDR3 covers 15 residues. The germline V gene encodes CDR1 MDHEN and CDR2 SYDVKM. Here the CDR3 reads CATATSGRAKNIQYF. The CDR3 region has the DNA TGTGCCACCGCGACTAGCGGGAGGGCCAAAAACATTCAGTACTTC.

There are a few counts of this clonotype. The chain combines TRBV28 with TRBJ2-7; 13 positions agree with TRBD2. Trimming at V came to 5 bases and at J to 5 bases, leaving 6 bases not matched to a gene. The germline V gene has CDR1 MDHEN and CDR2 SYDVKM. The CDR3 length is 15 residues. The CDR3 DNA reads TGTGCCAGCAGTACCTGGACTAGCGGGAGAAACGAGCAGTACTTC. Its translation is CASSTWTSGRNEQYF.

This clonotype was seen at least ten times. The V and J genes are TRBV12-3 or TRBV12-4 and TRBJ2-1; D may be TRBD2 (6 bases). The CDR3 loop spans 12 amino acids. Trimming removed 5 bases from V and 8 bases from J, with 10 bases in between. The CDR3 DNA sequence: TGTGCCAGCAGTACGACTAGTTATGAGCAGTTCTTC. Residues: CASSTTSYEQFF.

The rearrangement joins TRBV5-5 to TRBJ2-1; 10 nucleotides line up with TRBD2. This CDR3 has 15 amino acids. Germline CDR1 reads SGHKS; CDR2 reads YYEKEE (reference sequence). V shed 5 bases, J shed 8 bases, and the junction held 10 bases outside the gene matches. The CDR3 protein is CASSPNLAGVHEQFF. Written as DNA, the CDR3 is TGTGCCAGCAGTCCCAACCTAGCGGGAGTTCATGAGCAGTTCTTC.

The gene calls are TRBV6-2 or TRBV6-3 and TRBJ2-3; D remains unclear. CDR1 and CDR2 from the germline V gene are MNHEY and SVGEGT. This CDR3 has 13 residues. V was trimmed by 7 bases and J by 0 bases, leaving 8 bases between them. The CDR3 region has the DNA TGTGCCAGCATGGCCTCTAGCACAGATACGCAGTATTTT. This encodes CASMASSTDTQYF.

DNA for the CDR3: TGTGCCAGCAGCTTAGCGGCGGGAAATTACGAGCAGTACTTC. This gives the protein CASSLAAGNYEQYF. This chain links TRBV7-2 with TRBJ2-7, with a weak D call TRBD2 (6 bases). The CDR3 is 14 residues long. Germline V lookup: CDR1 SGHTA, CDR2 FQGNSA. V was trimmed by 0 bases and J by 4 bases, leaving 10 bases between them.

This clonotype was seen repeatedly, ten times or more. The chain couples TRBV6-2 or TRBV6-3 to TRBJ2-5; 9 bases are shared with TRBD2. Looked up from germline, CDR1 is MNHEY and CDR2 is SVGEGT. J lost 0 bases, V lost 4 bases, and 3 bases had no gene match. There are 15 residues in the CDR3. The CDR3 spells CASSWSGRYQETQYF. In DNA, the CDR3 is TGTGCCAGCAGTTGGAGCGGGAGGTACCAAGAGACCCAGTACTTC.

The V call is TRBV5-1, the J call TRBJ2-2; 13 bases map to TRBD2. The CDR3 is 17 residues long. The germline gives CDR1 SGHRS, CDR2 YFSETQ. With 7 bases clipped from V and 6 bases from J, the junction kept 12 bases outside the gene matches. CDR3 region: CASCRTSGSIGAGELFF. CDR3 in DNA: TGCGCCAGCTGCAGGACTAGCGGGAGTATTGGCGCCGGGGAGCTGTTTTTT. Combining the CDR3 with reference TRBV5-1 and TRBJ2-2 gives the whole variable domain KAGVTQTPRYLIKTRGQQVTLSCSPISGHRSVSWYQQTPGQGLQFLFEYFSETQRNKGNFPGRFSGRQFSNSRSEMNVSTLELGDSALYLCASCRTSGSIGAGELFFGEGSRLTVL.

The V and J genes are TRBV3-1 and TRBJ1-5, with 7 bases aligning to TRBD1. The germline V gene has CDR1 LGHDT and CDR2 YNNKEL (reference sequence). CDR3 length equals 15 residues. Trimming cost V 3 bases and J 2 bases; bases outside gene matches: 4. The CDR3 DNA is TGTGCCAGCAGCCATGGACAGGTTGGCAATCAGCCCCAGCATTTT. Its protein is CASSHGQVGNQPQHF.

The chain employs TRBV28 and TRBJ2-7; 11 bases match TRBD2. This CDR3 has 15 amino acids. Trimming cost V 2 bases and J 0 bases; bases outside gene matches: 0. Germline-derived CDR1 and CDR2 are MDHEN and SYDVKM. In nucleotides, the CDR3 is TGTGCCAGCAGTTTACTAGCGGGGGGCTCCTACGAGCAGTACTTC. Encoded protein: CASSLLAGGSYEQYF.

This clonotype was seen a few times. This sequence joins TRBV6-1 and TRBJ1-5, with D uncertain. This CDR3 comprises 15 residues. V was cut by 2 bases and J by 6 bases, with 14 bases left in between. CDR1 is MNHNS and CDR2 is SASEGT in the germline V gene. CDR3 in amino acids: CASSETLWGSQPQHF. As DNA, the CDR3 is TGTGCCAGCAGTGAAACTTTGTGGGGTAGTCAGCCCCAGCATTTT.

This chain uses TRBV7-3 with TRBJ2-2, with TRBD2 matching 12 bases. V lost 5 bases to trimming and J lost 8 bases; unmatched junction nucleotides: 9. The CDR3 consists of 16 residues. Germline-derived CDR1 and CDR2 are SGHTA and FQGTGA. Here the CDR3 reads CASSRGLAGLEGELFF. In DNA form, the CDR3 reads TGTGCCAGCAGCCGGGGACTAGCGGGTTTGGAGGGGGAGCTGTTTTTT.

This clonotype was counted at least ten times. The chain combines TRBV20-1 with TRBJ2-4, with 8 bases aligning to TRBD2. Germline CDR1 is DFQATT and CDR2 is SNEGSKA (reference sequence). The CDR3 consists of 14 residues. Trimming cost V 6 bases and J 7 bases; bases outside gene matches: 11. As DNA, the CDR3 is TGCAGTGCGAAACCAGCGGGGGTCGGTAACATTCAGTACTTC. As protein: CSAKPAGVGNIQYF.